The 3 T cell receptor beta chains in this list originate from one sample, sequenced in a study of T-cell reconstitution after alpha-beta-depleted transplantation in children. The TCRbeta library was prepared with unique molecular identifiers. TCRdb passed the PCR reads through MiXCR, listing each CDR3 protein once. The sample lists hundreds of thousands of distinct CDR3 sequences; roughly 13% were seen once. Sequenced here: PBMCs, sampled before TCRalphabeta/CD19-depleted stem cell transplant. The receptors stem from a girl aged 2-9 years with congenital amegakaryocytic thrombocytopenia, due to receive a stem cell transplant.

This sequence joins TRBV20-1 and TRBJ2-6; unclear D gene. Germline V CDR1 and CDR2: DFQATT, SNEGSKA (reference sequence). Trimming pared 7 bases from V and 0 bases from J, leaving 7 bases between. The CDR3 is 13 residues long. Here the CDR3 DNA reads TGCAGTGTTAGGGACTCTGGGGCCAACGTCCTGACTTTC. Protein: CSVRDSGANVLTF.

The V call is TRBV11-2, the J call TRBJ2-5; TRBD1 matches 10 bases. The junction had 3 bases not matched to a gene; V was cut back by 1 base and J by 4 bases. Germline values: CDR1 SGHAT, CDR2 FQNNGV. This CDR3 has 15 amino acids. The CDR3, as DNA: TGTGCCAGCAGCTTAGTGACAGGGGGCTTAGAGACCCAGTACTTC. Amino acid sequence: CASSLVTGGLETQYF.

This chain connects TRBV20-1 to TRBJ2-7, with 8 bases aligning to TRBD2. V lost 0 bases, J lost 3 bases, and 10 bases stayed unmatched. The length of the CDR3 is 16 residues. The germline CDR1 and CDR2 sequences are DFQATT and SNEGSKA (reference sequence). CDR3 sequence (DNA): TGCAGTGCTAGAGATCTCGGAAGCGGGGGAGACTACGAGCAGTACTTC. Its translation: CSARDLGSGGDYEQYF.